This T cell receptor (beta chain) was profiled in a study of radiation and T cells in renal cell carcinoma. Time point given: blood 2 weeks post-SBRT. Documented treatment: 15 Gy SBRT to primary tumor, nephrectomy 4 weeks later. Sequencing was performed with immunoSEQ multiplex PCR; in TCRdb, only in-frame clones are kept and a portion is missing. The table has about 130,000 clones, over 75% seen once. This receptor was taken from a man aged 45-60 years with renal cell carcinoma. Source: blood, taken from a patient whose treatment included radiotherapy and nephrectomy.

DNA for the CDR3: TGTGCCTGGGACAGGGTGGCGGGTAGCACTGAAGCTTTCTTT. Its translation is CAWDRVAGSTEAFF. The chain combines TRBV30 with TRBJ1-1, with 7 bases identical to TRBD1. The CDR3 length is 14 residues. The trim removed 5 bases at V and 4 bases at J, leaving 10 bases unmatched. In germline, CDR1 is GTSNPN, CDR2 SVGIG (reference sequence).